Listed here is a single T cell receptor beta chain. The V gene's germline CDR1 is MNHEY and CDR2 SVGAGI. This CDR3 is 15 amino acids long. The trim removed 0 bases at V and 4 bases at J, leaving 4 bases unmatched. This sample is drawn from a study of blood T cell repertoires in COVID-19. Study-wide context: Both acute and convalescent COVID-19 samples were obtained from the United States, Italy and Spain. PBMCs, B-cell-depleted T cells, or T cells provided the cDNA or gDNA that made up the material.

As processed by the authors: Nucleated cell number was recorded as an estimate derived from reference gene primer amplification. The protocol was immunoSEQ multiplex PCR, while the TCRdb copy is restricted to in-frame clones and leaves out a portion. The V and J calls and clone size come from that table; D and trimming were worked out from the DNA. The sample shows 140,000 to 150,000 clones, roughly 88% of them seen only once. The rearrangement links TRBV6-5 to TRBJ2-7; 9 bases are shared with TRBD1. This TCR was sampled from a man aged 55 to 70 with active or convalescent COVID-19. The sequencing sample was made of peripheral blood. In DNA, the CDR3 is TGTGCCAGCAGTTACTCTGGGACAGGGTTGTACGAGCAGTACTTC. As protein: CASSYSGTGLYEQYF.